This T cell receptor beta chain appears in the sequencing data of a study of cytomegalovirus exposure and HLA in healthy donors. Trimming stripped 4 bases from V and 3 bases from J, with 3 bases between. The germline V gene encodes CDR1 MNHEY and CDR2 SMNVEV (reference sequence). This CDR3 is built from 12 residues. With 60 Vbeta and 13 Jbeta primers, the PCR was carried out. Repertoires were generated with immunoSEQ multiplex PCR, while TCRdb's copy carries only in-frame clones and drops some. Here the sample spans approximately 220,000 clones, roughly 85% being singletons. The sample was PBMCs. V is TRBV27 and J is TRBJ2-2, with D unresolved. This receptor was identified in a man between 18 and 29 years old in good health and CMV-seronegative. In nucleotides, the CDR3 is TGTGCCAGCAGTTCCGACACCGGGGAGCTGTTTTTT. Translating it yields CASSSDTGELFF.